These 4 T cell receptor beta chains were sequenced from one sample in a study of technical replicates of blood from a few donors. TCRdb's copy holds only in-frame clones and misses some; the assay was immunoSEQ multiplex PCR. The sample holds approximately 73,000 clones; around 96% are singletons and the top ten take 0.34%. The sequenced sample consisted of T cells isolated from PBMCs. The source is a human donor in good health.

This rearrangement joins TRBV7-3 to TRBJ2-2, with TRBD2 as a possible D gene (5 bases). CDR3 length: 12 amino acids. Germline CDR1 and CDR2: SGHTA and FQGTGA. The V end was cut by 5 bases, the J end by 7 bases, with 8 bases between. The CDR3 bases are TGTGCCAGCAGCCCCGGGGTCGGGGAGCTGTTTTTT. The encoded protein is CASSPGVGELFF.

The chain is built from TRBV29-1 and TRBJ1-4; D is possibly TRBD1 (5 bases). This CDR3 has 12 amino acids. Deletions cut 7 bases from V and 11 bases from J, with 17 bases between. The germline V gene has CDR1 SQVTM and CDR2 ANQGSEA. The CDR3 loop reads CSADQGLGKLFF. CDR3 sequence (DNA): TGCAGCGCGGACCAGGGCCTGGGGAAACTGTTTTTT.

The CDR3 loop is CASSLGFRGFYEQYF. The CDR3 nucleotides are TGTGCCAGCAGCTTAGGCTTTCGAGGTTTCTACGAGCAGTACTTC. The chain employs TRBV7-2 and TRBJ2-7; no clear D. The V end was cut by 1 base, the J end by 3 bases, with 13 bases between. Germline V gives CDR1 SGHTA, CDR2 FQGNSA. CDR3 length equals 15 residues.

The chain employs TRBV9 and TRBJ2-7; 14 bases align to TRBD2. The junction had 5 bases not matched to a gene; V was cut back by 3 bases and J by 3 bases. Germline-derived CDR1 and CDR2 are SGDLS and YYNGEE. The CDR3 is 16 residues long. This CDR3 reads CASSAGLAGGVYEQYF. CDR3 DNA sequence: TGTGCCAGCAGCGCAGGACTAGCGGGGGGAGTCTACGAGCAGTACTTC.